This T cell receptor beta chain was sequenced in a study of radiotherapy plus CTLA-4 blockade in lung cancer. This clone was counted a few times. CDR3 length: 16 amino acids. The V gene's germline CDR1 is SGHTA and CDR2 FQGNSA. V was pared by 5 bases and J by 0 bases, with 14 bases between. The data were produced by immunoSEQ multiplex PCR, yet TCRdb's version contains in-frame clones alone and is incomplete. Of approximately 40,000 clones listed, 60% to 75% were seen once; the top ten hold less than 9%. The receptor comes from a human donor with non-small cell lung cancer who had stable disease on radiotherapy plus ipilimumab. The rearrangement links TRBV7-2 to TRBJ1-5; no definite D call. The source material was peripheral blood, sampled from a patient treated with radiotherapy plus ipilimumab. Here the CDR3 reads CASSPRGSDSNQPQHF. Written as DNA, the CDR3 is TGTGCCAGCAGCCCTCGAGGTAGCGATAGCAATCAGCCCCAGCATTTT.